Shown below are 11 T cell receptor beta chains from a single sample sequenced in a study of identical twins. TCRdb used MiXCR to reprocess the 5' RACE reads, holding one entry per CDR3 protein. Of 650,000 to 750,000 distinct CDR3 sequences listed, less than 25% are singletons. The same data also contributed to another study, on T cells expressing NK-cell markers.

Sequenced: PBMCs. The receptors derive from a woman aged 18 to 35 in good health.

The chain has TRBV9 and TRBJ1-1; TRBD1 might be the D (5 bases). This CDR3 has 15 residues. Trimming removed 0 bases at V and 3 bases at J, with 12 bases between. Germline V CDR1 and CDR2: SGDLS, YYNGEE. CDR3 residues: CASSVEPGTDTEAFF. The CDR3 DNA reads TGTGCCAGCAGCGTAGAGCCAGGGACGGACACTGAAGCTTTCTTT.

This clonotype was observed a few times. The V and J genes are TRBV20-1 and TRBJ1-2; no clear D. V was clipped by 6 bases and J by 4 bases, with 15 bases between them. The CDR3 runs to 13 residues. The germline V gene has CDR1 DFQATT and CDR2 SNEGSKA (reference sequence). The CDR3 DNA follows: TGCAGTGCCCCGAGAGGGTATGGCTATGGCTACACCTTC. Translation gives CSAPRGYGYGYTF.

V is TRBV6-1 and J is TRBJ2-1; D is unclear. The germline CDR1 and CDR2 sequences are MNHNS and SASEGT. The germline V and J ends were trimmed by 3 bases and 5 bases, with 8 bases remaining between them. The CDR3 has 13 amino acids. The CDR3 loop is CASSDGRNNEQFF. The CDR3 DNA sequence: TGTGCCAGCAGTGATGGACGGAACAATGAGCAGTTCTTC.

The chain carries TRBV11-2 and TRBJ2-7; 7 positions agree with TRBD2. The length of the CDR3 is 19 residues. CDR1 SGHAT and CDR2 FQNNGV come from the germline V gene. V trimming: 5 bases; J trimming: 2 bases; junction bases outside the gene matches: 21. The CDR3 coding sequence is TGTGCCAGCAGCCGGTCCCCCGGACCGGGACTACCTAATCCCTACGAGCAGTACTTC. Residues: CASSRSPGPGLPNPYEQYF.

This clonotype was seen at least ten times. This chain links TRBV29-1 with TRBJ2-7; no firm D call. V lost 4 bases and J lost 2, with 9 bases in between. CDR1 and CDR2 from the germline V gene are SQVTM and ANQGSEA. The CDR3 totals 12 residues. The CDR3 DNA reads as TGCAGCGTTGCGGGTCTAGCCTACGAGCAGTACTTC. It yields the protein CSVAGLAYEQYF.

This clonotype was found a few times. The chain employs TRBV29-1 and TRBJ2-3; 7 positions match TRBD2. The CDR3 is 19 amino acids. Germline V lookup: CDR1 SQVTM, CDR2 ANQGSEA. V lost 4 bases to trimming and J lost 2 bases; unmatched junction nucleotides: 21. The DNA for the CDR3 is TGCAGCGTTGCGCAGGGAGGGGCCCGCCCCTTGCTACACACAGATACGCAGTATTTT. Its translation is CSVAQGGARPLLHTDTQYF.

Only a few counts were recorded for this clonotype. The chain's CDR3 is CSAAGLAEYNEQFF. The CDR3 DNA reads TGCAGCGCCGCGGGGCTAGCGGAGTACAATGAGCAGTTCTTC. The genes are TRBV29-1 and TRBJ2-1, with 7 bases aligning to TRBD2. J gave up 4 bases and V 7 bases, and 10 bases lay outside the gene matches. The CDR3 has 14 residues. Germline CDR1 reads SQVTM; CDR2 reads ANQGSEA.

In its sample, this clonotype was seen many times. The rearrangement joins TRBV10-3 to TRBJ2-1, with TRBD2 matching 9 bases. Germline V gene lookup returns CDR1 ENHRY and CDR2 SYGVKD. V shed 4 bases, J shed 5 bases, and the junction held 6 bases outside the gene matches. The CDR3 is 15 residues long. The CDR3 bases are TGTGCCATCAGTGCGGAGCGGGAGGCCGACAATGAGCAGTTCTTC. Its translation: CAISAEREADNEQFF.

The J gene is TRBJ2-1, the V gene TRBV29-1; 15 bases fit TRBD2. Germline lookup yields CDR1 SQVTM and CDR2 ANQGSEA. The CDR3 length is 18 residues. V was clipped by 7 bases and J by 6 bases; unmatched bases: 16. The CDR3 loop reads CSALHAGLAGGPTNEQFF. DNA for the CDR3: TGCAGCGCCTTACACGCAGGACTAGCGGGAGGGCCTACCAATGAGCAGTTCTTC.

This clonotype showed up just a few times. The rearrangement links TRBV5-1 to TRBJ2-7, with D unresolved. There are 14 residues in the CDR3. The germline V gene has CDR1 SGHRS and CDR2 YFSETQ. V lost 0 bases, J lost 1 base, and 8 bases lay in between. CDR3 protein: CASSLDSRSYEQYF. The CDR3 bases are TGCGCCAGCAGCTTGGATTCACGGTCCTACGAGCAGTACTTC.

The chain has TRBV20-1 and TRBJ2-5; no reliable D call. This CDR3 spans 15 amino acids. The V end lost 0 bases, the J end lost 5 bases, and 16 bases lay between the germline ends. CDR1 is DFQATT, CDR2 SNEGSKA, per germline (reference sequence). The CDR3 is CSARDLGVLGETQYF. CDR3 sequence (DNA): TGCAGTGCTAGAGATCTAGGAGTATTGGGGGAGACCCAGTACTTC.